This passage covers 18 T cell receptor beta chains from one sample sequenced in a study of T-cell reconstitution after alpha-beta-depleted transplantation in children. Unique molecular identifiers were used to barcode this TCRbeta library. One entry per CDR3 protein results from TCRdb running MiXCR on the PCR reads. The table records fewer than 550,000 distinct CDR3 sequences, roughly 10% of them present only once. Source: PBMCs, mostly from graft donor cells, taken 180 days after TCRalphabeta/CD19-depleted stem cell transplant. These receptors all stem from a female patient aged 2 to 10 who had a stem cell transplant for aplastic anemia, so the T cells may come from the graft donor.

The chain is built from TRBV12-3 or TRBV12-4 and TRBJ2-7; 15 bases align to TRBD2. The CDR3 totals 16 residues. V gave up 3 bases and J gave up 9 bases; unmatched junction bases: 9. CDR3 bases: TGTGCCAGCAGTTTTCTACCGGGACTAGCGGGAGGAGTGCAGTACTTC. It specifies CASSFLPGLAGGVQYF.

The sample holds a few counts of this clonotype. The genes are TRBV7-9 and TRBJ2-7; tentatively, D is TRBD2 (5 bases). V was shortened by 0 bases and J by 6 bases, with 15 bases between the two germline ends. The CDR3 loop spans 15 amino acids. Looked up from germline, CDR1 is SEHNR and CDR2 is FQNEAQ (reference sequence). The CDR3 reads CASSLAEASDAEQYV. The CDR3 DNA is TGTGCCAGCAGCTTAGCGGAGGCTTCGGACGCCGAGCAGTACGTC.

Regarding this clonotype: A much larger clonotype is one base distant, so this may be a read error. V and J are TRBV27 and TRBJ1-3, with TRBD1 as a possible D gene (6 bases). Germline V gene data show CDR1 as MNHEY and CDR2 as SMNVEV (reference sequence). This CDR3 has 15 amino acids. CDR3 bases: TGTGCCAGCAGCAGCGACAGGAGCTCTCGAAACACCATATATTTT. It is translated as CASSSDRSSRNTIYF.

This sequence joins TRBV5-1 and TRBJ2-3; D is unresolved. V was trimmed by 1 base and J by 3 bases, leaving 3 bases between them. The CDR3 is 12 amino acids. CDR1 is SGHRS, CDR2 YFSETQ, per germline. The CDR3 spells CASSLQTDTQYF. CDR3 sequence (DNA): TGCGCCAGCAGCTTGCAAACAGATACGCAGTATTTT.

The J gene is TRBJ2-7, the V gene TRBV5-1; D possibly corresponds to TRBD1 (5 bases). The germline gives CDR1 SGHRS, CDR2 YFSETQ. CDR3 size: 14 residues. Trimming left V 0 bases short and J 5 bases short, with 12 bases between. The CDR3 loop reads CASSLVGQGDEQYF. The CDR3 DNA follows: TGCGCCAGCAGCTTGGTGGGCCAAGGGGACGAGCAGTACTTC.

The chain uses TRBV27 and TRBJ2-1; the D gene is possibly TRBD2 (5 bases). The CDR3 covers 15 residues. V lost 4 bases and J lost 2, with 12 bases in between. Looked up from germline, CDR1 is MNHEY and CDR2 is SMNVEV (reference sequence). The CDR3 DNA reads TGTGCCAGCAGTTCCCGGGGAGCGGCCTACAATGAGCAGTTCTTC. Translating it yields CASSSRGAAYNEQFF.

V usage is TRBV7-9 and J usage is TRBJ2-7; D uncertain. Trimming pared 6 bases from V and 5 bases from J, leaving 11 bases between. CDR3 length: 12 amino acids. Germline V gives CDR1 SEHNR, CDR2 FQNEAQ (reference sequence). CDR3 residues: CASSAPGDEQYF. The CDR3 DNA follows: TGTGCCAGCAGTGCCCCGGGCGACGAGCAGTACTTC.

The chain couples TRBV28 to TRBJ1-1; D perhaps matches TRBD1 (5 bases). The V and J ends lost 6 bases and 1 base respectively, with 15 bases between them. This CDR3 spans 15 amino acids. Germline CDR1 MDHEN, CDR2 SYDVKM. The CDR3 loop reads CASSSLQGPNTEAFF. The CDR3 nucleotides are TGTGCCAGCAGCTCCCTCCAGGGACCGAACACTGAAGCTTTCTTT.

There are a few counts of this clonotype. This rearrangement joins TRBV7-8 to TRBJ2-7; D gene unclear. This CDR3 contains 13 residues. Germline V gene data show CDR1 as SGHVS and CDR2 as FQNEAQ. CDR3 nucleotide sequence: TGTGCCAGCAGCCTTTTAGGGTCCTCCGAGCAGTACGTC. Its translation: CASSLLGSSEQYV.

The chain combines TRBV20-1 with TRBJ2-7, with 13 bases matching TRBD2. Per the germline V gene, CDR1 is DFQATT and CDR2 is SNEGSKA (reference sequence). CDR3 length equals 14 residues. V was pared by 3 bases and J by 3 bases, with 2 bases of the junction left unmatched. The CDR3 reads CSASRTSGSYEQYV. The CDR3, as DNA: TGCAGTGCTAGCCGGACTAGCGGGAGCTACGAGCAGTACGTC.

The chain links TRBV20-1 to TRBJ1-1; 9 nucleotides agree with TRBD1. The CDR3 contains 19 residues. V lost 0 bases, J lost 4 bases, and 18 bases stayed unmatched. Germline values: CDR1 DFQATT, CDR2 SNEGSKA (reference sequence). CDR3 region: CSARDPRQLGTGMSTEAFF. Written as DNA, the CDR3 is TGCAGTGCTAGAGATCCCCGACAGCTAGGGACAGGGATGTCCACTGAAGCTTTCTTT.

The chain uses TRBV7-2 and TRBJ2-1; D perhaps matches TRBD2 (6 bases). Trimming took off 5 bases at V and 7 bases at J, with 15 bases between the two ends. This CDR3 spans 14 amino acids. Germline V gene lookup returns CDR1 SGHTA and CDR2 FQGNSA. The CDR3 DNA reads TGTGCCAGCAGCCCCGGCCGGGAGAATAATGAGCAGTTCTTC. This sequence encodes CASSPGRENNEQFF.

This clonotype showed up just a few times. The gene calls are TRBV7-8 and TRBJ1-4; TRBD1 aligns across 7 bases. CDR3 length: 17 residues. V gave up 0 bases and J gave up 0 bases; unmatched junction bases: 4. Germline values: CDR1 SGHVS, CDR2 FQNEAQ. CDR3 DNA: TGTGCCAGCAGCTTAGCGCGACAGGGAGCAACTAATGAAAAACTGTTTTTT. It codes for CASSLARQGATNEKLFF.

The table lists this clonotype with a few counts. The rearrangement uses TRBV5-1 and TRBJ1-6; 7 bases fit TRBD1. There are 17 residues in the CDR3. Trimming cost V 5 bases and J 2 bases; bases outside gene matches: 10. Germline CDR1 reads SGHRS; CDR2 reads YFSETQ. The CDR3 is CASRQRTGDTYNSPLHF. The CDR3 DNA reads as TGCGCCAGCAGGCAACGAACAGGGGACACCTATAATTCACCCCTCCACTTT.

J is TRBJ1-4 and V is TRBV2; D is undetermined. With 6 bases removed from V and 8 bases from J, the gap between germline ends came to 13 bases. Germline CDR1 and CDR2: SNHLY and FYNNEI. The CDR3 has 13 amino acids. The CDR3 region has the DNA TGTGCCAGCAGCCCCGGGAACTGGGAAAAACTGTTTTTT. This sequence encodes CASSPGNWEKLFF.

The rearrangement links TRBV19 to TRBJ2-3; D may correspond to TRBD1 or TRBD2 (5 bases each). Trimming cost V 5 bases and J 6 bases, with 12 bases left between them. This CDR3 is built from 13 residues. Per germline, CDR1 LNHDA and CDR2 SQIVND (reference sequence). DNA of the CDR3: TGTGCCAGTAGTGTCCGGGACCCCGATACGCAGTATTTT. It translates to CASSVRDPDTQYF.

This clonotype was detected a few times. This chain connects TRBV20-1 to TRBJ2-5, with D perhaps TRBD1 or TRBD2 (7 bases each). CDR3 length: 14 residues. V lost 6 bases and J lost 5, with 19 bases in between. Germline lookup yields CDR1 DFQATT and CDR2 SNEGSKA (reference sequence). CDR3 DNA: TGCAGTGCGACAAGACAGGGAGGGGGGGAGACCCAGTACTTC. Protein sequence: CSATRQGGGETQYF.

The chain joins TRBV20-1 to TRBJ2-4; 11 bases align to TRBD2. The CDR3 sequence is 20 residues long. J lost 3 bases, V lost 0 bases, and 16 bases had no gene match. The V gene's germline CDR1 is DFQATT and CDR2 SNEGSKA (reference sequence). The CDR3 loop reads CSARDPGSGRAKMGKNIQYF. The CDR3 DNA reads TGCAGTGCTAGAGATCCAGGTAGCGGGAGGGCTAAAATGGGCAAAAACATTCAGTACTTC.